This TCR beta chain was identified in a study of T-cell memory formation after mild COVID-19. General observations from the study: Later expanders leaned CD4+, whereas clones that contracted between day 15 and 85 were balanced CD4/CD8. There was no confirmation that second-wave clones peaking on day 37 were SARS-CoV-2 specific. Memory from before infection featured some responding clones, which suggests cross-reactive memory joined.

One entry per CDR3 protein results from TCRdb running MiXCR on the 5' RACE reads. The table has a few hundred thousand distinct CDR3 sequences, about an eighth seen once. In its sample, this clonotype was seen a few times. The target antigen is unknown. The TCR comes from a young man who had mild COVID-19 (a few samples of this study predate the infection). Cell type and time point are not known. Sequenced material: PBMCs or a T cell subset sorted from them (not recorded which).

The CDR3 is CASSLPGSDGYTF. As DNA, the CDR3 is TGTGCCAGCAGTTTACCCGGGTCAGATGGCTACACCTTC. The chain carries TRBV28 and TRBJ1-2; the D is unclear. V lost 2 bases to trimming and J lost 6 bases, with 10 bases between them. The CDR3 has 13 residues. CDR1 MDHEN and CDR2 SYDVKM come from the germline V gene.